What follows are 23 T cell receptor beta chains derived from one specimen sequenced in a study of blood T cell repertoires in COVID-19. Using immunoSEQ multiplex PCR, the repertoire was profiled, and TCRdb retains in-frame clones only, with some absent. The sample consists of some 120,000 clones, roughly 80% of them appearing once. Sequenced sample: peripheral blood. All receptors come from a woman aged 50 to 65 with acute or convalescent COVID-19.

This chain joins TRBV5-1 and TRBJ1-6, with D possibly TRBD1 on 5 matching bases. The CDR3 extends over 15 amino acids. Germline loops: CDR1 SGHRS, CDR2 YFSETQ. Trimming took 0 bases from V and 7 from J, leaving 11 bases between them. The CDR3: CASSLEGHANSPLHF. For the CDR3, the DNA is TGCGCCAGCAGCTTGGAAGGACACGCAAATTCACCCCTCCACTTT.

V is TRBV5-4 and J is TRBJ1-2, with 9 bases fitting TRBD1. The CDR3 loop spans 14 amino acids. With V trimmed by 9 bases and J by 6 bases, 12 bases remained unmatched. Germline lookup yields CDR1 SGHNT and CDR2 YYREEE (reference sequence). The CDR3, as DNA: TGTGCCACCCCCGAGGGACAGGGCGTAAATGGCTACACCTTC. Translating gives CATPEGQGVNGYTF.

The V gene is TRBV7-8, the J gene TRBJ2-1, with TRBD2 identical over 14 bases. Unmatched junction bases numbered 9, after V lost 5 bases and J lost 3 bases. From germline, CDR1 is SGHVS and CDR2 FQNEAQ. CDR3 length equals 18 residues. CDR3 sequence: CASSPGTSGGAHYNEQFF. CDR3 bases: TGTGCCAGCAGCCCAGGGACTAGCGGGGGCGCTCACTACAATGAGCAGTTCTTC.

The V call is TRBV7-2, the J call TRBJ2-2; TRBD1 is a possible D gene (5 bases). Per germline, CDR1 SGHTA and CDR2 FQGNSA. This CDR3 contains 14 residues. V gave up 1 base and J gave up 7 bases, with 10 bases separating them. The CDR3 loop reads CASSLGTYGGELFF. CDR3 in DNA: TGTGCCAGCAGCTTAGGGACATATGGCGGGGAGCTGTTTTTT.

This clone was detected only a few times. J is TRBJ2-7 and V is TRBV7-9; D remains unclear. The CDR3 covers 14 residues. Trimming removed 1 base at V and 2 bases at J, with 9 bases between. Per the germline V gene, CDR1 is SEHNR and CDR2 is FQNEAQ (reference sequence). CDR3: CASSLVTGTYEQYF. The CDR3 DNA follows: TGTGCCAGCAGCTTAGTCACGGGTACCTACGAGCAGTACTTC.

The CDR3 nucleotides read TGTGCCAGCAGCGAAGTCAAGATAGGACAGGCCGGCGTTAATAGCAATCAGCCCCAGCATTTT. It is translated as CASSEVKIGQAGVNSNQPQHF. The chain recombines TRBV28 with TRBJ1-5; TRBD1 agrees at 7 bases. V was pared by 6 bases and J by 0 bases, with 23 bases of the junction left unmatched. CDR1 is MDHEN, CDR2 SYDVKM, per germline. The CDR3 covers 21 residues.

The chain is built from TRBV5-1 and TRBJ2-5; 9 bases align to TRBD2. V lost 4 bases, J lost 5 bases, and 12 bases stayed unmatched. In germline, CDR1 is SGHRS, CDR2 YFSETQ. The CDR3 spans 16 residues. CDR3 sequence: CASSKAGGGAFETQYF. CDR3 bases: TGCGCCAGCAGCAAGGCGGGCGGGGGGGCCTTCGAGACCCAGTACTTC.

For the CDR3, the DNA is TGTGCCAGCAGTCCGGACAGCTCGGCCCAGTACTTC. Translated, it gives CASSPDSSAQYF. V usage is TRBV12-3 or TRBV12-4 and J usage is TRBJ2-5, with a weak D call TRBD1 (6 bases). V lost 5 bases to trimming and J lost 9 bases, with 13 bases between them. This CDR3 region has 12 residues.

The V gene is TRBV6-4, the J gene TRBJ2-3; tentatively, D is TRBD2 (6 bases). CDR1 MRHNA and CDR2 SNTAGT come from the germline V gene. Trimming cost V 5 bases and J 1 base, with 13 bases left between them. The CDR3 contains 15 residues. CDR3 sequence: CASSRRGGGTDTQYF. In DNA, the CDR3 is TGTGCCAGCAGTAGGCGGGGCGGTGGCACAGATACGCAGTATTTT.

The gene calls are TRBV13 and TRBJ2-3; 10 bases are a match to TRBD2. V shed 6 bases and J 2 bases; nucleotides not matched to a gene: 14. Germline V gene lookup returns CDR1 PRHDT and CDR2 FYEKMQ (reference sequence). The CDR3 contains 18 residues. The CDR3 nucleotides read TGTGCCAGCAGTTCCCGGGGTTTAGCGGGAGGCCTCACAGATACGCAGTATTTT. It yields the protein CASSSRGLAGGLTDTQYF.

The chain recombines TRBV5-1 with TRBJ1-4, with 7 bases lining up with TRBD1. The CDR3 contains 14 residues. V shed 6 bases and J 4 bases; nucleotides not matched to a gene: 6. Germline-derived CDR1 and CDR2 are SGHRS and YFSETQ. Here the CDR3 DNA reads TGCGCCAGCACACTCTCAGGGGGTAATGAAAAACTGTTTTTT. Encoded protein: CASTLSGGNEKLFF.

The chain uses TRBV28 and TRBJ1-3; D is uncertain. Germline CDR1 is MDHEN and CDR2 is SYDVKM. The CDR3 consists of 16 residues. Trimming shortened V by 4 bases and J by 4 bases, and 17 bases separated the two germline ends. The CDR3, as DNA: TGTGCCAGCAGTTCCCTCTTGGGCAAAATAGGAAACACCATATATTTT. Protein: CASSSLLGKIGNTIYF. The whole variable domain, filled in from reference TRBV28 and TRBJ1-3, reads DVKVTQSSRYLVKRTGEKVFLECVQDMDHENMFWYRQDPGLGLRLIYFSYDVKMKEKGDIPEGYSVSREKKERFSLILESASTNQTSMYLCASSSLLGKIGNTIYFGEGSWLTVV.

The CDR3 sequence is CASSPDGSSYNEQFF. CDR3 bases: TGTGCCAGCTCACCGGACGGGAGCTCCTACAATGAGCAGTTCTTC. The genes are TRBV18 and TRBJ2-1; D possibly corresponds to TRBD2 (6 bases). The CDR3 extends over 15 amino acids. The V end lost 3 bases, the J end lost 0 bases, and 9 bases lay between the germline ends. Germline loops: CDR1 KGHSH, CDR2 LQKENI.

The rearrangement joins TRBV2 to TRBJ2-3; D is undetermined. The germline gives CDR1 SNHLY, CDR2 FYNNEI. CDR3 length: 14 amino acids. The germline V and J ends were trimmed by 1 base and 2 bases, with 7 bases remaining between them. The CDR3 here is CASSEVPVTDTQYF. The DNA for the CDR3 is TGTGCCAGCAGTGAAGTCCCCGTCACAGATACGCAGTATTTT.

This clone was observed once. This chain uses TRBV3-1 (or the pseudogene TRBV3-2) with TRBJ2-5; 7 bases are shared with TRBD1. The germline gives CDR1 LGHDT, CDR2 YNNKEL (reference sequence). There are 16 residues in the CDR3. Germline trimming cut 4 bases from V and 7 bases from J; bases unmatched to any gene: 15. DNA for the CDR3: TGTGCCAGCAGCCCACACAAAGCCCGACAGGGTGGGACCCAGTACTTC. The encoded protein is CASSPHKARQGGTQYF.

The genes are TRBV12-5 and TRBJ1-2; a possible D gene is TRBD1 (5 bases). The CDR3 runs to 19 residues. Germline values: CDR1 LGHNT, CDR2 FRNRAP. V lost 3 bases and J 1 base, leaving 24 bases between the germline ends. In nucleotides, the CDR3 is TGTGCTAGTGGTTTTTCACCCAACGTTGAGGACACAAGTAACTATGGCTACACCTTC. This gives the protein CASGFSPNVEDTSNYGYTF.

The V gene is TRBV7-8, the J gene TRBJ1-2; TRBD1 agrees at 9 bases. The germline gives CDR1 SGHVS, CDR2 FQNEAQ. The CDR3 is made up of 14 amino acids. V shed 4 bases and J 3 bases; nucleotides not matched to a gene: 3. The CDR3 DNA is TGTGCCAGCAGCTCTACAGGGGGCGACTATGGCTACACCTTC. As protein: CASSSTGGDYGYTF. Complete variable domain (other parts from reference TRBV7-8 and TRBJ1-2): GAGVSQSPRYKVAKRGQDVALRCDPISGHVSLFWYQQALGQGPEFLTYFQNEAQLDKSGLPSDRFFAERPEGSVSTLKIQRTQQEDSAVYLCASSSTGGDYGYTFGSGTRLTVV.

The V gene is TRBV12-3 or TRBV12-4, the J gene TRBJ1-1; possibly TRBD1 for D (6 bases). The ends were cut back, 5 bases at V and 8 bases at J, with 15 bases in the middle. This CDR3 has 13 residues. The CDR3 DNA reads TGTGCCAGCAGTCTCGTAACAGGGTCGGAAGCTTTCTTT. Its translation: CASSLVTGSEAFF.

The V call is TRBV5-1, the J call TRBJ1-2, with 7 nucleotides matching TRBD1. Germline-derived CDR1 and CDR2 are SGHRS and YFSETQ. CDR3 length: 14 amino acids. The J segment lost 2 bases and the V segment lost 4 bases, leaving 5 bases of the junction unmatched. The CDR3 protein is CASSAGQDNYGYTF. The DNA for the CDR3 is TGCGCCAGCAGCGCCGGACAGGACAACTATGGCTACACCTTC. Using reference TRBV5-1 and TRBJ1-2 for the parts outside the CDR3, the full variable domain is KAGVTQTPRYLIKTRGQQVTLSCSPISGHRSVSWYQQTPGQGLQFLFEYFSETQRNKGNFPGRFSGRQFSNSRSEMNVSTLELGDSALYLCASSAGQDNYGYTFGSGTRLTVV.

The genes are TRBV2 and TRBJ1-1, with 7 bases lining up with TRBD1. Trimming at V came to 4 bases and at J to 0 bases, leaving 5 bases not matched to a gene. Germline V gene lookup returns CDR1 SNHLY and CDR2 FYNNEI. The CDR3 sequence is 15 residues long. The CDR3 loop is CASSAQGPLNTEAFF. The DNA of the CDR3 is TGTGCCAGCAGTGCACAGGGGCCATTGAACACTGAAGCTTTCTTT.

DNA for the CDR3: TGTGCCAGCAGTGAAGGCTGGGGCTCGCCCTACGAGCAGTACTTC. This encodes CASSEGWGSPYEQYF. The chain uses TRBV6-1 and TRBJ2-7; possibly TRBD1 for D (5 bases). Germline assignment: CDR1 MNHNS and CDR2 SASEGT. The CDR3 loop spans 15 amino acids. Trimming pared 1 base from V and 2 bases from J, leaving 12 bases between.

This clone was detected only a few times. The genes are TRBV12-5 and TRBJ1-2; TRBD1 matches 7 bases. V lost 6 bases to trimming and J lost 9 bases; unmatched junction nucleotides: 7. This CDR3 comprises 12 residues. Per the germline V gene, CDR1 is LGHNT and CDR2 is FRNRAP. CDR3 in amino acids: CASGRGQERYTF. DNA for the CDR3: TGTGCTAGTGGCCGAGGACAGGAGCGCTACACCTTC.

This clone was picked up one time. The CDR3 loop is CASSSRARGNQPQHF. CDR3 bases: TGTGCCAGCAGTTCCAGGGCAAGGGGCAATCAGCCCCAGCATTTT. The chain uses TRBV6-5 and TRBJ1-5; D might be TRBD1 (5 bases). With 4 bases removed from V and 2 bases from J, the gap between germline ends came to 12 bases. Germline V gene lookup returns CDR1 MNHEY and CDR2 SVGAGI. The CDR3 runs 15 residues.